Described below is a single T cell receptor beta chain sequence and its context. The data stem from a study of T-cell reconstitution after alpha-beta-depleted transplantation in children. This CDR3 comprises 13 residues. V lost 1 base and J lost 9, with 12 bases in between. Library preparation (for TCRbeta) was performed with unique molecular identifiers. Each CDR3 protein is one row after TCRdb ran MiXCR on the PCR reads. The repertoire consists of about 410,000 distinct CDR3 sequences, with roughly 22% occurring once and the leading ten covering less than 4.5%. Sequenced here: PBMCs from the stem cell graft donor, sampled from the stem cell graft. The receptor was isolated from a human donor who donated a stem cell graft to a child with acute myeloid leukemia. V usage is TRBV12-3 or TRBV12-4 and J usage is TRBJ1-1, with D possibly matching TRBD1 (5 bases). The CDR3 protein is CASSLVGQFKAFF. The CDR3 coding sequence is TGTGCCAGCAGTTTAGTCGGACAATTCAAAGCTTTCTTT.